This T cell receptor (beta chain) originates from a study of glioma-infiltrating T cells listed by TCRdb under 2016. About the full investigation: Sequencing of TCR alpha- and beta-chain repertoires was performed on glioma tissue, on non-neoplastic brain tissue, and on matched peripheral blood mononuclear cells. To gauge divergence between tissue and blood T-cell populations, every tissue-infiltrating repertoire was compared against the peripheral blood repertoire from the same patient. The paired cohort comprised three low-grade glioma patients, several primary glioblastoma patients and three non-glioma patients contributing non-neoplastic brain tissue.

The iRepertoire nested amplicon-rescue multiplex PCR (arm-PCR) platform was used to amplify TCR alpha and beta CDR3 regions from RNA. The input for one-step reverse transcription and amplification was about 95-450 ng of either tissue mRNA or PBMC total RNA. After bead purification, a secondary multiplex PCR added Illumina adapters, and libraries were gel-purified between 200 and 400 bp. Libraries carried internal 6-nucleotide barcodes used for demultiplexing. Sequencing of libraries was performed on an Illumina MiSeq with 2x220 or 2x250 nucleotide paired-end reads. In the paper's pipeline: Paired reads were merged using FLASH 1.2.11 and were aligned to the GRCh37 human genome using BWA-MEM, after which TRA and TRB reads were extracted. For V and J assignment, an IMGT-derived reference of cassette sequences and CDR3 motifs that included pseudogenes was used. Three-frame translation of reads was performed, and productive CDR3s were defined as those with a C...FGXG motif and no stop codons. Clonotypes were defined as unique combinations of V-J cassette pair and CDR3 amino acid sequence. Filtering of reads was based on Hamming distance, with the threshold set by the sequence error rate of each sample in mapped regions. TCRdb itself trimmed the public reads at Q25 with fastp, ran MiXCR and retained productive beta chains. Here each entry gathers all rows of one CDR3 protein and keeps the most common genes and DNA. TCRdb's processing, not the study's, gives the V and J calls here. The sample data list about 130,000 distinct CDR3 sequences, and about 22% of these were observed just once. The top ten clones comprise roughly 29% of the sample.

On the study overall, not on this receptor specifically: Group comparisons rested on small numbers: three non-neoplastic, three low-grade glioma and 7 or 8 glioblastoma patients. Only a very small number of CDR3 sequences turned up in both tissue and blood, a result put down to high CDR3 diversity combined with limited sampling. In non-neoplastic patients, VJ-independent divergence between tissue and blood fell below expectation, whereas in all gliomas, and especially in low-grade gliomas, the divergence rose above expectation.

About this clonotype itself: This clone's antigen is unknown. Base qualities are missing; no much larger clone stands one base away.

The cysteine opens and the phenylalanine closes a CDR3 of 14 amino acids. Left in the record is the CDR3 DNA by itself, 42 bases read in frame from the first base. V drops 1 base and J drops 7 bases, leaving 11 bases in between. The germline V gene supplies CDR1 SGHTA and CDR2 FQGNSA. This receptor was identified in a human donor with low-grade glioma or glioblastoma, undergoing nonglioma brain surgery, or in good health (not recorded which). Sequencing input: glioma tissue, nonneoplastic brain tissue, or PBMCs (not recorded which). Recombination connected TRBV7-2 to TRBJ2-1, with the identity of the D gene unclear. The encoded CDR3 is CASSLGVSLNEQFF. The base sequence is TGTGCCAGCAGCTTAGGAGTGTCACTAAATGAGCAGTTCTTC.